This record looks at one T cell receptor (beta chain) sequence and its context. Patients from Seattle were sampled longitudinally, starting during active infection. Per the original data handling: Reference gene primer amplification gave nucleated cell count estimates. Measured with immunoSEQ multiplex PCR; TCRdb has only the in-frame clones, and not every one. The V and J calls and clone size were taken over from that table, and D and trimming were inferred from the DNA. Here the sample spans roughly 150,000 clones, 93% being singletons. Losses at the gene ends were 2 bases for V and 4 bases for J; bases not matched to a gene: 6. The CDR3 spans 16 residues. Germline CDR1 LGHDT, CDR2 YNNKEL (reference sequence). This specimen belongs to a study of blood T cell repertoires in COVID-19. Study-wide context: Both acute and convalescent COVID-19 samples were obtained from the United States, Italy and Spain. In each case, the material was cDNA or gDNA derived from T cells, B-cell-depleted T cells, or PBMCs.

This chain uses TRBV3-1 (or the pseudogene TRBV3-2) with TRBJ2-3, with TRBD2 matching over 10 bases. The clonotype comes from a woman aged 55-70 years with COVID-19, enrolled during active disease. Sequencing used peripheral blood. CDR3 protein: CASSQRLAGAPDTQYF. Here the CDR3 DNA reads TGTGCCAGCAGCCAACGTCTAGCGGGGGCCCCAGATACGCAGTATTTT.